A single sample gave rise to the 18 T cell receptor beta chains below, sequenced in a study of identical twins. Via MiXCR, TCRdb re-called the 5' RACE reads, giving one row per CDR3 protein. The sample consists of around 290,000 distinct CDR3 sequences, 8.5% to 9.5% of them appearing once. This sample was also put to use in a study of yellow fever vaccine responses in identical twins.

Sequenced: CD8+ T cells sorted from blood. These receptors all come from a woman in her late teens or twenties in good health.

This chain links TRBV5-1 with TRBJ2-7; 10 nucleotides match TRBD2. With 5 bases clipped from V and 3 bases from J, the junction kept 8 bases outside the gene matches. The CDR3 runs to 15 residues. Germline loops: CDR1 SGHRS, CDR2 YFSETQ. CDR3 nucleotides: TGCGCCAGCAGTTCTCTGGGACTAGCGAACTACGAGCAGTACTTC. As protein: CASSSLGLANYEQYF.

This clonotype came up a few times. The chain employs TRBV7-9 and TRBJ2-7; D gene unclear. This CDR3 has 14 amino acids. Trimming pared 1 base from V and 5 bases from J, leaving 12 bases between. Germline CDR1 SEHNR, CDR2 FQNEAQ (reference sequence). The CDR3: CASSLVLGIHEQYF. The DNA for the CDR3 is TGTGCCAGCAGCTTAGTCCTGGGAATCCACGAGCAGTACTTC.

This clonotype occurred a few times. The chain combines TRBV6-4 with TRBJ2-3; 7 bases agree with TRBD2. The CDR3 runs to 15 residues. The junction had 11 bases not matched to a gene; V was cut back by 6 bases and J by 5 bases. Germline CDR1 is MRHNA and CDR2 is SNTAGT. For the CDR3, the DNA is TGTGCCAGCAGCCGAGGGGCGGGAGCTGGAGATACGCAGTATTTT. Residues: CASSRGAGAGDTQYF.

The chain has TRBV20-1 and TRBJ2-1; TRBD2 matches 12 bases. The CDR3 runs to 17 residues. The trim removed 5 bases at V and 5 bases at J, leaving 13 bases unmatched. Germline CDR1 and CDR2: DFQATT and SNEGSKA (reference sequence). The CDR3, as DNA: TGCAGTGCTCTTGGACTAGCGGGAACCAAAACGGACAATGAGCAGTTCTTC. Amino acid sequence: CSALGLAGTKTDNEQFF.

The chain joins TRBV27 to TRBJ1-2; a weak D match, TRBD1 (5 bases). V was cut by 3 bases and J by 6 bases, with 11 bases left in between. This CDR3 has 13 residues. Looked up from germline, CDR1 is MNHEY and CDR2 is SMNVEV (reference sequence). This chain's CDR3 is CASSFSRADGYTF. The CDR3 DNA is TGTGCCAGCAGTTTTTCCAGGGCGGATGGCTACACCTTC.

This chain connects TRBV19 to TRBJ1-2, with a possible D match to TRBD1 (6 bases). Trimming took 7 bases from V and 1 from J, leaving 7 bases between them. The CDR3 is made up of 12 amino acids. CDR1 is LNHDA and CDR2 is SQIVND in the germline V gene (reference sequence). Here the CDR3 reads CASTQGNYGYTF. The CDR3 bases are TGTGCCAGTACACAGGGTAACTATGGCTACACCTTC.

This clonotype occurred a few times. The chain carries TRBV20-1 and TRBJ2-7, with TRBD2 identical over 7 bases. This CDR3 contains 13 residues. Germline CDR1 DFQATT, CDR2 SNEGSKA (reference sequence). Germline trimming cut 3 bases from V and 3 bases from J; bases unmatched to any gene: 5. The CDR3 loop is CSARGGNLYEQYF. The CDR3 DNA follows: TGCAGTGCTAGGGGAGGGAACCTCTACGAGCAGTACTTC.

This clonotype showed up just a few times. The CDR3 nucleotides read TGTGCCAGCAGCCCGCAGGGAGGCGGCTCCTACGAGCAGTACTTC. It translates to CASSPQGGGSYEQYF. The chain couples TRBV5-5 to TRBJ2-7, with D possibly TRBD2 on 6 matching bases. CDR1 SGHKS and CDR2 YYEKEE come from the germline V gene (reference sequence). The CDR3 length is 15 residues. The ends were cut back, 4 bases at V and 0 bases at J, with 14 bases in the middle.

The table lists this clonotype with a few counts. V is TRBV20-1 and J is TRBJ2-3, with D hard to call. Trimming removed 3 bases from V and 0 bases from J, with 10 bases in between. Germline V CDR1 and CDR2: DFQATT, SNEGSKA (reference sequence). This CDR3 has 14 residues. As DNA, the CDR3 is TGCAGTGCTAGGGAAAAAACTAGCACAGATACGCAGTATTTT. Amino acid sequence: CSAREKTSTDTQYF.

The table lists this clonotype with many counts. The chain employs TRBV12-3 or TRBV12-4 and TRBJ2-7; tentative D call: TRBD1 (6 bases). V was clipped by 3 bases and J by 4 bases, with 13 bases between them. This CDR3 comprises 14 residues. The CDR3 loop reads CASSLTGPLYEQYF. In DNA, the CDR3 is TGTGCCAGCAGTTTGACAGGACCCCTTTACGAGCAGTACTTC.

This clonotype was detected many times. This sequence joins TRBV7-9 and TRBJ2-1, with D uncertain. V was pared by 5 bases and J by 14 bases, with 13 bases between. CDR1 and CDR2 from the germline V gene are SEHNR and FQNEAQ (reference sequence). The CDR3 consists of 11 residues. CDR3 loop: CASSTDGREFF. CDR3 bases: TGTGCCAGCAGCACGGACGGTCGTGAGTTCTTC.

This clonotype was seen a handful of times. The V gene is TRBV10-3, the J gene TRBJ2-5; 9 bases map to TRBD1. Germline CDR1 reads ENHRY; CDR2 reads SYGVKD. The V gene end was trimmed by 3 bases and the J gene end by 4 bases; junction bases not matched to a gene: 12. The CDR3 has 17 residues. The CDR3 coding sequence is TGTGCCATCAGTGATTCCTTGGACAGGGGTCTTGGAGAGACCCAGTACTTC. This gives the protein CAISDSLDRGLGETQYF.

This clonotype showed up many times. V and J are TRBV2 and TRBJ2-7; D possibly uses TRBD1 or TRBD2 (5 bases each). The CDR3 is 15 residues long. V was pared by 9 bases and J by 2 bases, with 20 bases between. The V gene's germline CDR1 is SNHLY and CDR2 FYNNEI. The CDR3 bases are TGTGCCAGGATGGTAAGGTGGGGGTCTACCTACGAGCAGTACTTC. It yields the protein CARMVRWGSTYEQYF.

This clonotype was picked up a small number of times. The chain employs TRBV27 and TRBJ1-5, with TRBD1 matching 7 bases. The CDR3 sequence is 14 residues long. CDR1 MNHEY and CDR2 SMNVEV come from the germline V gene (reference sequence). V lost 6 bases to trimming and J lost 4 bases; unmatched junction nucleotides: 6. The CDR3 DNA follows: TGTGCCAGCAGACTGACAGGGATGAATCAGCCCCAGCATTTT. Translated, it gives CASRLTGMNQPQHF.

This clonotype occurred a few times. V gene TRBV25-1 combines with J gene TRBJ2-7; 10 bases match TRBD1. V trimming: 2 bases; J trimming: 7 bases; junction bases outside the gene matches: 8. This CDR3 comprises 15 residues. In germline, CDR1 is MGHDK, CDR2 SYGVNS. The CDR3 bases are TGTGCCAGCAGTGAAACCGGGACAGGGGAGGAAGAGCAGTACTTC. This sequence encodes CASSETGTGEEEQYF.

This clonotype was detected a few times. The chain uses TRBV7-2 and TRBJ2-1; 7 nucleotides line up with TRBD1. This CDR3 region has 14 residues. Germline CDR1 and CDR2: SGHTA and FQGNSA. V trimming: 5 bases; J trimming: 9 bases; junction bases outside the gene matches: 10. CDR3 bases: TGTGCCAGCAGCACAACGTTGACAGGGACTGAGCAGTTCTTC. It encodes CASSTTLTGTEQFF.

This clonotype was counted at least ten times. The chain is built from TRBV12-3 or TRBV12-4 and TRBJ2-1; D might be TRBD1 or TRBD2, each matching 5 bases. The CDR3 is made up of 14 amino acids. Trimming left V 5 bases short and J 5 bases short, with 13 bases between. The CDR3 protein is CASSLTRGHNEQFF. The DNA of the CDR3 is TGTGCCAGCAGTCTCACCCGGGGCCACAATGAGCAGTTCTTC.

In its sample, this clonotype was seen many times. The chain joins TRBV21-1 to TRBJ2-3; TRBD1, as called in the table, went unchecked against the DNA. TRBV21-1 is termed a pseudogene. The CDR3 loop spans 16 amino acids. For the CDR3, the DNA is TGTGCCAGCAGCAAGAGTCATGGACAGCGCACAGATACGCAGTATTTT. This encodes CASSKSHGQRTDTQYF.